These T cell receptor beta chains were read from a single sample in a study of blood T cell repertoires in COVID-19. Sequenced by immunoSEQ multiplex PCR; TCRdb stores in-frame clones only, minus some. The sample holds 120,000 or so clones, roughly four fifths seen once. Sequencing was carried out using peripheral blood. The receptor source for this set is a man in his sixties with acute or convalescent COVID-19. CDR3s include the opening cysteine and the closing phenylalanine or tryptophan. A D gene is named only where the DNA matches it firmly. Size is omitted from some rows. Given values are once, few, many or a class for expanded clones.

TRBD2	NA	TRBJ2-5	14	TRBV9	CASSVGAGEGTQYF	TGTGCCAGCAGCGTAGGAGCGGGAGAGGGGACCCAGTACTTC
TRBD1	NA	TRBJ1-4	14	TRBV5-1	CASKQGANYEKLFF	TGCGCCAGCAAACAGGGGGCTAACTATGAAAAACTGTTTTTT
NA	NA	TRBJ2-3	17	TRBV5-4	CASSRMSGGLSTDTQYF	TGTGCCAGCAGCCGAATGAGTGGCGGTTTGAGCACAGATACGCAGTATTTT
NA	few	TRBJ1-5	14	TRBV3-1/TRBV3-2	CASSQMGGPQPQHF	TGTGCCAGCAGCCAAATGGGGGGGCCCCAGCCCCAGCATTTT
TRBD1	NA	TRBJ2-5	15	TRBV5-1	CASRVGTGEQETQYF	TGCGCCAGCAGAGTCGGGACAGGTGAACAAGAGACCCAGTACTTC
TRBD1	NA	TRBJ1-4	14	TRBV6-6	CASTTGTGREKLFF	TGTGCCAGCACCACGGGGACAGGGCGCGAAAAACTGTTTTTT
NA	few	TRBJ1-1	13	TRBV10-3	CAISGSGNTEAFF	TGTGCCATCAGTGGTTCGGGGAACACTGAAGCTTTCTTT
TRBD2	NA	TRBJ2-2	15	TRBV6-5	CASRGEGVRTGELFF	TGTGCCAGCAGAGGGGAGGGAGTGAGGACCGGGGAGCTGTTTTTT
NA	NA	TRBJ1-5	14	TRBV4-2	CASSYGGSNQPQHF	TGTGCCAGCAGCTACGGGGGTAGCAATCAGCCCCAGCATTTT
NA	NA	TRBJ2-5	16	TRBV5-1	CASSSQGWGSQETQYF	TGCGCCAGCAGCTCTCAGGGCTGGGGTTCCCAAGAGACCCAGTACTTC
NA	NA	TRBJ2-2	13	TRBV24-1	CATTGLHTGELFF	TGTGCCACCACAGGTTTACACACCGGGGAGCTGTTTTTT
NA	NA	TRBJ1-5	15	TRBV24-1	CATSDTGHGGQPQHF	TGTGCCACCAGTGACACCGGACACGGGGGTCAGCCCCAGCATTTT
NA	NA	TRBJ1-2	14	TRBV11-3	CASSPRGVDYGYTF	TGTGCCAGCAGCCCCAGGGGAGTAGACTATGGCTACACCTTC
TRBD2	few	TRBJ2-7	13	TRBV10-2	CASESGGAYEQYF	TGCGCCAGCGAAAGCGGGGGGGCTTACGAGCAGTACTTC
TRBD2	NA	TRBJ2-3	15	TRBV7-9	CASSPGTSGTDTQYF	TGTGCCAGCAGCCCCGGGACTAGCGGCACAGATACGCAGTATTTT
NA	once	TRBJ1-6	15	TRBV6-5	CASSYSTQGDSPLHF	TGTGCCAGCAGTTACTCTACTCAAGGGGATTCACCCCTCCACTTT
NA	NA	TRBJ1-2	13	TRBV7-8	CASSLGEDYGYTF	TGTGCCAGCAGCCTGGGGGAGGACTATGGCTACACCTTC
TRBD2	few	TRBJ2-1	16	TRBV7-9	CASSVGSGRVYNEQFF	TGTGCCAGCAGCGTGGGAAGCGGGAGGGTTTACAATGAGCAGTTCTTC
NA	NA	TRBJ2-1	18	TRBV21-1	CASSKGHRLRQRDNEQFF	TGTGCCAGCAGCAAAGGCCATCGTCTTAGGCAGCGGGACAATGAGCAGTTCTTC
TRBD1	once	TRBJ1-2	16	TRBV3-1/TRBV3-2	CASSQGTGGANYGYTF	TGTGCCAGCAGCCAAGGGACAGGGGGGGCTAACTATGGCTACACCTTC
NA	few	TRBJ2-1	14	TRBV6-4	CASSDSKETGEQFF	TGTGCCAGCAGTGACTCGAAAGAGACTGGGGAGCAGTTCTTC
TRBD2	few	TRBJ2-5	18	TRBV23-1	CASSHGTSGRAHLETQYF	TGCGCCAGCAGTCATGGGACTAGCGGGAGGGCCCACTTAGAGACCCAGTACTTC
NA	NA	TRBJ1-4	12	TRBV2	CASSEEGAKLFF	TGTGCCAGCAGTGAAGAAGGGGCCAAACTGTTTTTT
NA	NA	TRBJ2-5	14	TRBV5-1	CASSLGGLKETQYF	TGCGCCAGCAGCTTGGGGGGGCTGAAAGAGACCCAGTACTTC
NA	NA	TRBJ1-5	12	TRBV12-3/TRBV12-4	CASMAPNQPQHF	TGTGCCAGCATGGCCCCTAATCAGCCCCAGCATTTT
NA	NA	TRBJ2-3	12	TRBV7-3	CASSLARDTQYF	TGTGCCAGCAGCTTGGCTAGAGATACGCAGTATTTT
NA	NA	TRBJ1-2	14	TRBV7-2	CASSLRQVTDGYTF	TGTGCCAGCAGCTTGAGACAGGTGACAGATGGCTACACCTTC
NA	NA	TRBJ1-4	15	TRBV6-6	CASSHRSATNEKLFF	TGTGCCAGCAGTCACCGTTCGGCAACTAATGAAAAACTGTTTTTT
TRBD1	NA	TRBJ1-6	17	TRBV9	CASSNLNRGSYNSPLHF	TGTGCCAGCAGCAACCTAAACAGGGGGTCCTATAATTCACCCCTCCACTTT
TRBD2	NA	TRBJ2-3	17	TRBV19	CASSSGLGSGSTDTQYF	TGTGCCAGTAGTTCGGGTTTGGGAAGCGGGAGTACAGATACGCAGTATTTT
TRBD2	once	TRBJ2-7	14	TRBV5-1	CASSLGLADYEQYF	TGCGCCAGCAGCTTGGGCCTAGCGGATTACGAGCAGTACTTC
TRBD1	NA	TRBJ1-2	14	TRBV6-5	CASSTGGARYGYTF	TGTGCCAGCAGTACAGGGGGCGCCCGGTATGGCTACACCTTC
NA	NA	TRBJ2-7	13	TRBV5-1	CASSWGGGNEQYF	TGCGCCAGCAGCTGGGGTGGAGGGAACGAGCAGTACTTC
TRBD1	NA	TRBJ2-1	14	TRBV30	CACSGQAYHNEQFF	TGTGCCTGTTCGGGACAGGCCTATCACAATGAGCAGTTCTTC
NA	few	TRBJ2-1	13	TRBV18	CASSLPGALEQFF	TGTGCCAGCTCACTACCGGGGGCCCTTGAGCAGTTCTTC
TRBD2	NA	TRBJ2-7	13	TRBV11-2	CASEGPREDEQYF	TGTGCCAGTGAGGGTCCACGGGAGGACGAGCAGTACTTC
NA	NA	TRBJ1-5	14	TRBV30	CAWSALQANQPQHF	TGTGCCTGGAGTGCCCTACAGGCCAATCAGCCCCAGCATTTT
TRBD2	few	TRBJ2-1	14	TRBV10-2	CATGGASGNNEQFF	TGCGCCACCGGGGGAGCTAGCGGGAACAATGAGCAGTTCTTC
TRBD1	NA	TRBJ1-6	13	TRBV3-1/TRBV3-2	CASTTGAGRPLHF	TGTGCCAGCACCACAGGGGCGGGCCGGCCCCTCCACTTT
NA	NA	TRBJ1-5	13	TRBV2	CASSYRNNQPQHF	TGTGCCAGCAGCTACAGAAACAATCAGCCCCAGCATTTT
TRBD1	NA	TRBJ1-6	13	TRBV5-1	CASSIQGDSPLHF	TGCGCCAGCAGCATCCAGGGGGATTCACCCCTCCACTTT
TRBD2	NA	TRBJ2-3	15	TRBV6-5	CASSTLAGATDTQYF	TGTGCCAGCAGCACACTAGCGGGGGCCACAGATACGCAGTATTTT
TRBD1	once	TRBJ1-2	14	TRBV5-6	CASSLEARGDGYTF	TGTGCCAGCAGCTTGGAGGCCAGGGGGGATGGCTACACCTTC
NA	few	TRBJ1-6	16	TRBV6-5	CASSSPLGVINSPLHF	TGTGCCAGCAGTTCCCCCCTAGGGGTAATAAATTCACCCCTCCACTTT
TRBD2	few	TRBJ2-1	15	TRBV6-4	CASSEASGRGYEQFF	TGTGCCAGCAGTGAGGCTAGCGGGAGAGGATATGAGCAGTTCTTC
TRBD1	NA	TRBJ1-6	15	TRBV30	CAWSVQGAYNSPLHF	TGTGCCTGGAGTGTACAGGGGGCCTATAATTCACCCCTCCACTTT